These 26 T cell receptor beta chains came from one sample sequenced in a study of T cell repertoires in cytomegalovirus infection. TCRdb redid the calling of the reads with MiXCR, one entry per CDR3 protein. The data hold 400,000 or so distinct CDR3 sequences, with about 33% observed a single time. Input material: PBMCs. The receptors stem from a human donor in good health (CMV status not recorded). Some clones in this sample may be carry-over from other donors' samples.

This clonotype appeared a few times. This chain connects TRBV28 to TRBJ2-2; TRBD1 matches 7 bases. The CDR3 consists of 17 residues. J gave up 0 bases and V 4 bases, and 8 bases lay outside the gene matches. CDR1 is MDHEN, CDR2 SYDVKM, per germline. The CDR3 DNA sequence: TGTGCCAGCAGTTACGCTTGGGACAGTGCGAACACCGGGGAGCTGTTTTTT. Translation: CASSYAWDSANTGELFF.

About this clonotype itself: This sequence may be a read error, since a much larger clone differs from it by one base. The CDR3 protein is CVSSLLDSNQPQHF. CDR3 bases: TGTGTCAGCAGCTTACTTGATAGCAATCAGCCCCAGCATTTT. The rearrangement uses TRBV7-4 and TRBJ1-5; no firm D call. Germline V gene lookup returns CDR1 SGHVT and CDR2 SQSDAQ. The CDR3 runs 14 residues.

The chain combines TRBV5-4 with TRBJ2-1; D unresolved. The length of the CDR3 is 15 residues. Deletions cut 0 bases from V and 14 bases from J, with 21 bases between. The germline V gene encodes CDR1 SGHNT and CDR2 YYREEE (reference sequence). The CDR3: CASSLASETYKEKFF. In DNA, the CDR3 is TGTGCCAGCAGCTTGGCCTCCGAGACTTACAAGGAGAAGTTCTTC.

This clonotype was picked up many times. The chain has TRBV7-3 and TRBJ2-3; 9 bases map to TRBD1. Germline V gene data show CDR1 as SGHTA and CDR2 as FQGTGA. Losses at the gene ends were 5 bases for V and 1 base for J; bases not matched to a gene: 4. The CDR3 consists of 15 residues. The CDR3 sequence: CASSPQGAGTDTQYF. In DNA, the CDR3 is TGTGCCAGCAGCCCACAGGGGGCCGGCACAGATACGCAGTATTTT. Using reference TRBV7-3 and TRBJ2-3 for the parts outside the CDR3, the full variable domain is GAGVSQTPSNKVTEKGKYVELRCDPISGHTALYWYRQSLGQGPEFLIYFQGTGAADDSGLPNDRFFAVRPEGSVSTLKIQRTERGDSAVYLCASSPQGAGTDTQYFGPGTRLTVL.

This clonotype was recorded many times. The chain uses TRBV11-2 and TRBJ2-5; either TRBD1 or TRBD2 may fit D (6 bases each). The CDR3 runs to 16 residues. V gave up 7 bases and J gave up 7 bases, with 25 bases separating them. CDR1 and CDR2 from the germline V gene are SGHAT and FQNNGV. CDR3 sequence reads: CASTPLAGGPERTQYF. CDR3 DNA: TGTGCCAGCACCCCCCTCGCCGGGGGCCCCGAAAGGACCCAGTACTTC. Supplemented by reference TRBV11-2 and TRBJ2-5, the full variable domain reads EAGVAQSPRYKIIEKRQSVAFWCNPISGHATLYWYQQILGQGPKLLIQFQNNGVVDDSQLPKDRFSAERLKGVDSTLKIQPAKLEDSAVYLCASTPLAGGPERTQYFGPGTRLLVL.

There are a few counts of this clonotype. The DNA for the CDR3 is TGCAGCGTTGAGCAGGGTCCGAGGGAAGCTTTCTTT. Its translation: CSVEQGPREAFF. The chain uses TRBV29-1 and TRBJ1-1; D may be TRBD1 (5 bases). Germline V gene lookup returns CDR1 SQVTM and CDR2 ANQGSEA. The CDR3 runs to 12 residues. Trimming took 3 bases from V and 8 from J, leaving 13 bases between them. Together with reference TRBV29-1 and TRBJ1-1, the CDR3 gives the full variable domain: SAVISQKPSRDICQRGTSLTIQCQVDSQVTMMFWYRQQPGQSLTLIATANQGSEATYESGFVIDKFPISRPNLTFSTLTVSNMSPEDSSIYLCSVEQGPREAFFGQGTRLTVV.

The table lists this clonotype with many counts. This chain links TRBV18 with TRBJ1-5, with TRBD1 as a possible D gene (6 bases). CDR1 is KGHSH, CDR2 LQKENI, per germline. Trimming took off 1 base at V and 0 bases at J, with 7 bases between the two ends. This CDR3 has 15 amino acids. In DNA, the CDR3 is TGTGCCAGCTCACCACTGGACAGTAGCAATCAGCCCCAGCATTTT. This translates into CASSPLDSSNQPQHF. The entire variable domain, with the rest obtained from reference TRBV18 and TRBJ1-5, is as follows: NAGVMQNPRHLVRRRGQEARLRCSPMKGHSHVYWYRQLPEEGLKFMVYLQKENIIDESGMPKERFSAEFPKEGPSILRIQQVVRGDSAAYFCASSPLDSSNQPQHFGDGTRLSIL.

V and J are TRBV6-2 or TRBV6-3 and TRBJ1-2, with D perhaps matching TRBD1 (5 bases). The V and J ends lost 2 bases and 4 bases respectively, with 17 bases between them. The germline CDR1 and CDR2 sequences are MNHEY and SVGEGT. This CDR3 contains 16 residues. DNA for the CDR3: TGTGCCAGCAGTTACCCAGCAGGGCGGTGGAGCTATGGCTACACCTTC. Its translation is CASSYPAGRWSYGYTF.

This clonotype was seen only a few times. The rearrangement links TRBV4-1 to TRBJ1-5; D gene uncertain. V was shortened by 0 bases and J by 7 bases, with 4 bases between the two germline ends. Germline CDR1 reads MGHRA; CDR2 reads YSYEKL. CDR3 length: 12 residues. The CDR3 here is CASSQEGQPQHF. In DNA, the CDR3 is TGCGCCAGCAGCCAAGAAGGCCAGCCCCAGCATTTT.

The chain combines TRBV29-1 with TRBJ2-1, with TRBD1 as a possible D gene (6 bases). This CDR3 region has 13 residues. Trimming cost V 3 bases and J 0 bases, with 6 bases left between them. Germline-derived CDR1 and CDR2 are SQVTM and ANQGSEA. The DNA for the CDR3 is TGCAGCGTTGACAGGGGCTCCTACAATGAGCAGTTCTTC. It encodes CSVDRGSYNEQFF.

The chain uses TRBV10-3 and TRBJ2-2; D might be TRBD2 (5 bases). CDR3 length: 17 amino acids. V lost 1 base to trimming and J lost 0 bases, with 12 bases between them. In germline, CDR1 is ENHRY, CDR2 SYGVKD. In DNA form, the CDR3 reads TGTGCCATCAGTGAGTTAGGGTCCGGGGCGAACACCGGGGAGCTGTTTTTT. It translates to CAISELGSGANTGELFF.

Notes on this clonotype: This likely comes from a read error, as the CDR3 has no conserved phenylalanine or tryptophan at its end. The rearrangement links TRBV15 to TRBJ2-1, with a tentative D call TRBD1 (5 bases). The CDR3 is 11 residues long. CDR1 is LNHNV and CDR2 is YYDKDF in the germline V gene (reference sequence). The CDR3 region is CSTSKGLEQFL. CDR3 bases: TGTTCCACCAGCAAGGGGTTAGAGCAGTTCTTA.

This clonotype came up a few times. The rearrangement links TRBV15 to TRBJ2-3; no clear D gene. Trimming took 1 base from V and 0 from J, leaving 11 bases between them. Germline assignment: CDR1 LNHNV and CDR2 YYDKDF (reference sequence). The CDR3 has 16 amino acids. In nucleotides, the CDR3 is TGTGCCACCAGCAGAGGTGTAGCTGAAAGCACAGATACGCAGTATTTT. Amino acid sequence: CATSRGVAESTDTQYF.

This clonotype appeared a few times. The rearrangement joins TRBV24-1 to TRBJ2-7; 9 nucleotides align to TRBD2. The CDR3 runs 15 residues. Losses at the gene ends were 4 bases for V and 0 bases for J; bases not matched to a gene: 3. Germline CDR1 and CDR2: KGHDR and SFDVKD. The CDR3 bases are TGTGCCACCAGTGAAGGTAGCGGGGGCTCCTACGAGCAGTACTTC. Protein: CATSEGSGGSYEQYF.

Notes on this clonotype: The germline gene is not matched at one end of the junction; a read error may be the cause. CDR3 protein: CASSAMTGALVRHW. The CDR3 region has the DNA TGTGCCAGCAGTGCAATGACAGGAGCCTTGGTAAGGCATTGG. The chain employs TRBV2 and TRBJ1-5, with D possibly being TRBD1 (6 bases). Germline assignment: CDR1 SNHLY and CDR2 FYNNEI. This CDR3 region has 14 residues.

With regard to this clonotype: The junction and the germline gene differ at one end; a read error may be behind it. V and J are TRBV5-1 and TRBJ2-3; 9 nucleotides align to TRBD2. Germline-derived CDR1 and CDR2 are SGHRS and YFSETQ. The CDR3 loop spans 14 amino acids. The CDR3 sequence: CASSLAGGTDTQFF. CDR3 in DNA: TGCGCCAGCAGCTTAGCGGGGGGAACAGATACGCAGTTTTTT.

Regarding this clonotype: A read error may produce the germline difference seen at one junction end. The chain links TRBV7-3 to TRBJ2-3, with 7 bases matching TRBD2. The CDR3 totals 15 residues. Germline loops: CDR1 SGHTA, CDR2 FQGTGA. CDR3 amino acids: CDSSLGGGGTDTQYF. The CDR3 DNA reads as TGTGACAGCAGCTTAGGCGGGGGAGGGACAGATACGCAGTATTTT. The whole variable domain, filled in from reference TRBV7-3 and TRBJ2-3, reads GAGVSQTPSNKVTEKGKYVELRCDPISGHTALYWYRQSLGQGPEFLIYFQGTGAADDSGLPNDRFFAVRPEGSVSTLKIQRTERGDSAVYLCDSSLGGGGTDTQYFGPGTRLTVL.

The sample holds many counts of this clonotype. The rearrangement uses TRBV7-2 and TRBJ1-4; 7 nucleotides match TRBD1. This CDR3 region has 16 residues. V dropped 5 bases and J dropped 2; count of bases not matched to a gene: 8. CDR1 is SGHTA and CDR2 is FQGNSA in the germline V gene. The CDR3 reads CASSPGGKATNEKLFF. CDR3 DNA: TGTGCCAGCAGCCCAGGGGGGAAGGCTACTAATGAAAAACTGTTTTTT.

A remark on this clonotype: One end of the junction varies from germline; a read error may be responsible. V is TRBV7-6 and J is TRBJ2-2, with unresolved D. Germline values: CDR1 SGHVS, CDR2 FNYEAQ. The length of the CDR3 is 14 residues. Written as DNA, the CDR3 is TGTGCTAGCAGCTTAGAGGTTGGCCACGGGGAGCTGTTTTTT. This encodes CASSLEVGHGELFF.

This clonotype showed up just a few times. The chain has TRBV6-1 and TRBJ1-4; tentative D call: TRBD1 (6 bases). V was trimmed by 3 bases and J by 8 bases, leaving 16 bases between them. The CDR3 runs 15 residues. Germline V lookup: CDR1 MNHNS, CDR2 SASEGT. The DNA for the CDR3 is TGTGCCAGCAGTGAGGAACATCAGGGGAGGGAAAAACTGTTTTTT. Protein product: CASSEEHQGREKLFF.

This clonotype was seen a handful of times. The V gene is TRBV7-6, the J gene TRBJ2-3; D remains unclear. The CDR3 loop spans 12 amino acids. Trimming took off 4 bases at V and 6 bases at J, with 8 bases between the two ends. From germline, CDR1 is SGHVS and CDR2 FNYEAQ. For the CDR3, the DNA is TGTGCCAGCAGCTCAACGGCGGATACGCAGTATTTT. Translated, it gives CASSSTADTQYF.

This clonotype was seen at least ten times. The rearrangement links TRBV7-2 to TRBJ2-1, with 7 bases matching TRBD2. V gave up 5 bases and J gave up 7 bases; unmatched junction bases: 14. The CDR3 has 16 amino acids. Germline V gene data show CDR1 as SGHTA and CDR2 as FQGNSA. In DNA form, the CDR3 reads TGTGCCAGCAGCCCTAGACTAGCCGGTTCCAGGAATGAGCAGTTCTTC. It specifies CASSPRLAGSRNEQFF.

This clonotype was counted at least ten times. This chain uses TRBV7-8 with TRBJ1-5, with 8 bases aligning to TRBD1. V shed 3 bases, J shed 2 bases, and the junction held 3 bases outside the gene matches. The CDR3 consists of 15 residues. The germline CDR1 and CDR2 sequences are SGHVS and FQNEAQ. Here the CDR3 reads CASSLDRVGNQPQHF. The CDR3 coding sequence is TGTGCCAGCAGCTTGGACAGGGTTGGCAATCAGCCCCAGCATTTT.

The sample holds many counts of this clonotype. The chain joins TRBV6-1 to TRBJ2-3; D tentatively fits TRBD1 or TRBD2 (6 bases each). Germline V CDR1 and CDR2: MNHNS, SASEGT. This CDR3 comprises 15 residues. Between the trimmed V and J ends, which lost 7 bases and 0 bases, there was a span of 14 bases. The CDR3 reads CASKLSGASTDTQYF. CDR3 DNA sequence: TGTGCCAGCAAACTTTCGGGGGCGAGCACAGATACGCAGTATTTT.

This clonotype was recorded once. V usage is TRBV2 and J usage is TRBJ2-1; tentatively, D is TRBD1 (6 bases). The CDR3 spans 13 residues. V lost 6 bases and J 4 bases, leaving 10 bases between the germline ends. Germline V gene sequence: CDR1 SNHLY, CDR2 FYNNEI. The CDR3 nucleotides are TGTGCCAGCAGGCCCACAGGGTACAATGAGCAGTTCTTC. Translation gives CASRPTGYNEQFF. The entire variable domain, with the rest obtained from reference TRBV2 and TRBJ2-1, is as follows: EPEVTQTPSHQVTQMGQEVILRCVPISNHLYFYWYRQILGQKVEFLVSFYNNEISEKSEIFDDQFSVERPDGSNFTLKIRSTKLEDSAMYFCASRPTGYNEQFFGPGTRLTVL.

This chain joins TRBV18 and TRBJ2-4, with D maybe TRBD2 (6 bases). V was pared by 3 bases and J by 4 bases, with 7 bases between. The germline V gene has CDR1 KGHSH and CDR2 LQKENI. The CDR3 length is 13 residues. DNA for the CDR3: TGTGCCAGCTCACCGGAGGGGAAAAACATTCAGTACTTC. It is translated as CASSPEGKNIQYF.